The rows below give T cell receptor beta chains drawn from one sample of a study of shared T cell receptors in the human thymus. Repertoires were generated with immunoSEQ multiplex PCR, while TCRdb's copy carries only in-frame clones and drops some. The table has around 340,000 clones, over 90% seen once. The specimen sequenced was thymocytes. These TCRs come from a human donor. CDR3s include the opening cysteine and the closing phenylalanine or tryptophan. The D gene is left open where the match is weak. A row's size may be missing; if present it is once, few, many or a size class.

d_gene	v_gene	abundance	len	j_gene	CDR3aa	CDR3nt
TRBD1	TRBV9	.	16	TRBJ2-1	CASSGPPGQINNEQFF	TGTGCCAGCAGCGGCCCCCCGGGACAGATAAACAATGAGCAGTTCTTC
.	TRBV4-1	.	16	TRBJ1-1	CASSQDMRRGNTEAFF	TGCGCCAGCAGCCAAGATATGAGGAGGGGGAACACTGAAGCTTTCTTT
.	TRBV28	once	14	TRBJ2-5	CASAPDTLGKTQYF	TGTGCCAGCGCCCCCGACACCTTAGGGAAGACCCAGTACTTC
TRBD1	TRBV18	.	13	TRBJ1-2	CASSPTGGYGYTF	TGTGCCAGCTCACCGACAGGGGGCTATGGCTACACCTTC
.	TRBV29-1	.	13	TRBJ2-2	CSVEVPVTGELFF	TGCAGCGTTGAGGTTCCTGTCACCGGGGAGCTGTTTTTT
.	TRBV28	once	16	TRBJ1-5	CASSSFRDEGNQPQHF	TGTGCCAGCAGTTCCTTCAGGGATGAGGGCAATCAGCCCCAGCATTTT
TRBD1	TRBV6-5	.	15	TRBJ1-5	CASRDREVGNQPQHF	TGTGCCAGCAGAGACAGGGAGGTAGGCAATCAGCCCCAGCATTTT
TRBD1	TRBV6-5	.	16	TRBJ2-5	CASSYSRTGFQETQYF	TGTGCCAGCAGTTACTCGAGGACAGGGTTCCAAGAGACCCAGTACTTC
.	TRBV7-9	.	15	TRBJ1-5	CASSPVRVDNQPQHF	TGTGCCAGCAGCCCGGTCAGGGTTGACAATCAGCCCCAGCATTTT
.	TRBV4-1	.	18	TRBJ1-2	CASSSTLLRTAFPYGYTF	TGCGCCAGCAGTTCGACCCTGCTTCGGACAGCATTTCCCTATGGCTACACCTTC
.	TRBV4-3	.	15	TRBJ2-2	CASSQNREGGGELFF	TGCGCCAGCAGCCAAAACAGAGAAGGGGGCGGGGAGCTGTTTTTT
.	TRBV6-4	.	15	TRBJ2-2	CASSAGRGKTGELFF	TGTGCCAGCAGTGCGGGCAGGGGAAAGACCGGGGAGCTGTTTTTT
.	TRBV14	.	10	TRBJ2-1	CASSLNEQFF	TGTGCCAGCAGCCTAAATGAGCAGTTCTTC
.	TRBV5-4	.	14	TRBJ2-5	CASSPSGSQETQYF	TGTGCCAGCAGCCCCTCGGGGTCACAAGAGACCCAGTACTTC
TRBD2	TRBV6-1	once	15	TRBJ2-2	CASTPAGVGPGELFF	TGTGCCAGCACCCCAGCGGGAGTAGGTCCCGGGGAGCTGTTTTTT
TRBD1	TRBV5-1	.	16	TRBJ1-3	CASKNPGGLSGNTIYF	TGCGCCAGCAAGAATCCAGGGGGCCTCTCTGGAAACACCATATATTTT
TRBD1	TRBV6-5	.	15	TRBJ2-1	CASTTDRVAYNEQFF	TGTGCCAGCACTACGGACAGGGTAGCCTACAATGAGCAGTTCTTC
.	TRBV20-1	.	11	TRBJ1-5	CSASMGQPQHF	TGCAGTGCTAGTATGGGTCAGCCCCAGCATTTT
.	TRBV6-1	once	13	TRBJ2-2	CATPTPDTGELFF	TGTGCCACCCCTACACCCGACACCGGGGAGCTGTTTTTT
.	TRBV19	.	12	TRBJ1-2	CASAGVGPGYTF	TGTGCCAGTGCGGGGGTCGGTCCTGGCTACACCTTC
TRBD1	TRBV6-1	.	15	TRBJ1-3	CASSVDRGPGNTIYF	TGTGCCAGCAGTGTGGACAGGGGGCCTGGAAACACCATATATTTT
.	TRBV14	.	17	TRBJ1-2	CASSQELGPDKNYGYTF	TGTGCCAGCAGCCAAGAATTGGGCCCAGACAAGAACTATGGCTACACCTTC
.	TRBV7-2	.	17	TRBJ2-2	CASSLIDGRVNTGELFF	TGTGCCAGCAGCTTAATCGACGGGAGAGTGAACACCGGGGAGCTGTTTTTT
.	TRBV18	.	15	TRBJ1-1	CASSPAYRLNTEAFF	TGTGCCAGCTCACCAGCTTACAGGCTGAACACTGAAGCTTTCTTT
.	TRBV14	.	15	TRBJ2-6	CASSPHSSGANVLTF	TGTGCCAGCAGCCCCCACAGCTCTGGGGCCAACGTCCTGACTTTC
TRBD1	TRBV28	once	14	TRBJ2-3	CATDRGLIVDTQYF	TGTGCCACCGACAGGGGGCTTATAGTAGATACGCAGTATTTT
.	TRBV11-3	once	15	TRBJ2-1	CASSLTPGSYNEQFF	TGTGCCAGCAGCTTAACTCCGGGATCCTACAATGAGCAGTTCTTC
TRBD2	TRBV28	few	15	TRBJ2-7	CASSLTSGRAHEQYF	TGTGCCAGCAGTCTAACTAGCGGGAGGGCCCACGAGCAGTACTTC
TRBD2	TRBV15	.	14	TRBJ2-7	CATSVSGRTYEQYF	TGTGCCACCAGCGTGAGCGGGAGAACCTACGAGCAGTACTTC
.	TRBV4-1	.	14	TRBJ2-5	CASSQDGRQETQYF	TGCGCCAGCAGCCAAGACGGCCGCCAAGAGACCCAGTACTTC
TRBD2	TRBV11-2	.	17	TRBJ2-4	CASSREFSGSPGRTGYF	TGTGCCAGCAGCCGAGAATTTAGCGGGAGTCCTGGGCGGACGGGGTACTTC
TRBD2	TRBV19	.	15	TRBJ2-7	CASSMTSGRVNEQYF	TGTGCCAGTAGTATGACTAGCGGGAGGGTAAACGAGCAGTACTTC
.	TRBV28	once	13	TRBJ1-2	CATNRGTGFGYTF	TGTGCCACCAATAGGGGTACAGGGTTCGGCTACACCTTC
TRBD2	TRBV5-5	.	20	TRBJ2-1	CASSLCGVGRTRTSTNEQFF	TGTGCCAGCAGCTTGTGTGGTGTCGGGAGGACCCGCACTTCGACCAATGAGCAGTTCTTC
TRBD1	TRBV6-4	.	16	TRBJ2-1	CASSPSWTGPYNEQFF	TGTGCCAGCAGCCCCTCCTGGACAGGGCCCTACAATGAGCAGTTCTTC
.	TRBV4-3	once	13	TRBJ1-4	CASSQDPRGGLFF	TGCGCCAGCAGCCAAGATCCGAGGGGGGGACTGTTTTTT
.	TRBV5-6	.	16	TRBJ2-3	CASSLGPAGNADTQYF	TGTGCCAGCAGCTTGGGGCCGGCAGGGAATGCAGATACGCAGTATTTT
.	TRBV5-6	.	15	TRBJ2-5	CASSLRWRIQETQYF	TGTGCCAGCAGCTTAAGATGGCGGATCCAAGAGACCCAGTACTTC
TRBD1	TRBV18	.	16	TRBJ2-5	CASSLTVRGNQETQYF	TGTGCCAGCTCCCTCACCGTCAGGGGGAACCAAGAGACCCAGTACTTC
.	TRBV28	.	15	TRBJ2-2	CASSLEGWITGELFF	TGTGCCAGCAGTTTAGAGGGGTGGATCACCGGGGAGCTGTTTTTT
.	TRBV30	once	11	TRBJ1-2	CAWSPQGGYTF	TGTGCCTGGAGTCCTCAGGGTGGCTACACCTTC
TRBD2	TRBV28	.	15	TRBJ2-1	CASRPGTSVYNEQFF	TGTGCCAGCAGACCCGGGACTAGCGTCTACAATGAGCAGTTCTTC
TRBD1	TRBV30	.	15	TRBJ2-7	CAWRASDRVHYEQYF	TGTGCCTGGAGGGCCTCGGACAGGGTCCACTACGAGCAGTACTTC
TRBD1	TRBV11-2	.	15	TRBJ2-7	CASSPADRAIYEQYF	TGTGCCAGCAGCCCCGCCGACAGGGCCATCTACGAGCAGTACTTC
.	TRBV28	once	11	TRBJ2-7	CASPQDRFPDF	TGTGCCAGCCCCCAGGACAGATTCCCGGACTTC
.	TRBV10-2	.	17	TRBJ1-1	CASIGGLRGELDTEAFF	TGCGCCAGCATCGGGGGACTCAGGGGTGAGTTGGACACTGAAGCTTTCTTT
.	TRBV29-1	.	17	TRBJ2-5	CSISRAPHTIIQETQYF	TGCAGCATCTCCAGGGCACCGCACACTATTATCCAAGAGACCCAGTACTTC
.	TRBV28	.	15	TRBJ2-1	CASSLDRSSYNEQFF	TGTGCCAGCAGTTTAGACAGGAGCTCCTACAATGAGCAGTTCTTC
TRBD2	TRBV18	.	19	TRBJ2-7	CASSSRHLELADLPYEQYF	TGTGCCAGCTCATCCCGGCACCTAGAACTAGCGGACCTCCCCTACGAGCAGTACTTC